What follows are 6 T cell receptor beta chains derived from one specimen sequenced in a study of T cells after somatic rescue of genetic block. Assay used: immunoSEQ multiplex PCR; TCRdb lists only in-frame clones, some missing. Of some 15,000 clones listed, around 70% are singletons. What was sequenced was peripheral blood mononuclear cells (PBMCs). These TCRs come from a man between 18 and 29 years old.

The rearrangement links TRBV28 to TRBJ2-7; D gene ambiguous. Trimming took off 8 bases at V and 4 bases at J, with 12 bases between the two ends. Germline V gene data show CDR1 as MDHEN and CDR2 as SYDVKM. The CDR3 has 12 residues. CDR3 sequence: CASSLLGYEQYF. CDR3 coding DNA: TGTGCCAGCTCCCTGCTGGGATACGAGCAGTACTTC.

The chain recombines TRBV18 with TRBJ2-3; no reliable D call. In germline, CDR1 is KGHSH, CDR2 LQKENI. The CDR3 has 13 residues. Deletions cut 2 bases from V and 2 bases from J, with 5 bases between. The CDR3 DNA is TGTGCCAGCTCACCAATGAACACAGATACGCAGTATTTT. Protein product: CASSPMNTDTQYF.

The rearrangement uses TRBV11-2 and TRBJ1-4, with 11 nucleotides matching TRBD1. The CDR3 has 13 amino acids. V dropped 1 base and J dropped 11; count of bases not matched to a gene: 0. Per germline, CDR1 SGHAT and CDR2 FQNNGV. CDR3 protein: CASSLGDRGKLFF. Written as DNA, the CDR3 is TGTGCCAGCAGCTTAGGGGACAGGGGGAAACTGTTTTTT.

This clone was found once. V usage is TRBV6-6 and J usage is TRBJ2-3; 7 positions agree with TRBD2. Trimming at V came to 6 bases and at J to 5 bases, leaving 5 bases not matched to a gene. The CDR3 runs to 13 residues. Germline CDR1 is MNHNY and CDR2 is SVGAGI (reference sequence). CDR3: CASSRRGEDTQYF. The DNA of the CDR3 is TGTGCCAGCAGCCGTCGGGGGGAAGATACGCAGTATTTT.

This clone was found a few times. The rearrangement links TRBV18 to TRBJ1-4, with D unresolved. The CDR3 is 14 amino acids. Trimming removed 4 bases from V and 4 bases from J, with 10 bases in between. Germline CDR1 is KGHSH and CDR2 is LQKENI. The CDR3 reads CASSHRTLNEKLFF. The CDR3 nucleotides read TGTGCCAGCTCACATAGGACCCTTAATGAAAAACTGTTTTTT.

The gene calls are TRBV18 and TRBJ2-7; D gene ambiguous. CDR3 length: 12 amino acids. Per the germline V gene, CDR1 is KGHSH and CDR2 is LQKENI. The V end lost 3 bases, the J end lost 5 bases, and 8 bases lay between the germline ends. CDR3: CASSPVRDEQYF. CDR3 sequence (DNA): TGTGCCAGCTCACCGGTCCGGGACGAGCAGTACTTC.